The entry that follows covers one T cell receptor beta chain sequence. This sample is drawn from a study of blood T cell repertoires in COVID-19. Here immunoSEQ multiplex PCR was the method, and the copy in TCRdb shows in-frame clones only, minus some. The sample lists 250,000 to 300,000 clones; just over 85% were seen once. Per the germline V gene, CDR1 is KGHSH and CDR2 is LQKENI. The CDR3 runs to 16 residues. Trimming cost V 5 bases and J 0 bases, with 16 bases left between them. Sample: PBMCs or T cells enriched from blood (not recorded which). The gene calls are TRBV18 and TRBJ2-5, with D maybe TRBD1 (5 bases). This receptor was taken from a man between 18 and 35 years old who had recovered from COVID-19. The CDR3 sequence is CASSTWGTGDQETQYF. The CDR3 region has the DNA TGTGCCAGCTCAACGTGGGGAACAGGTGACCAAGAGACCCAGTACTTC.